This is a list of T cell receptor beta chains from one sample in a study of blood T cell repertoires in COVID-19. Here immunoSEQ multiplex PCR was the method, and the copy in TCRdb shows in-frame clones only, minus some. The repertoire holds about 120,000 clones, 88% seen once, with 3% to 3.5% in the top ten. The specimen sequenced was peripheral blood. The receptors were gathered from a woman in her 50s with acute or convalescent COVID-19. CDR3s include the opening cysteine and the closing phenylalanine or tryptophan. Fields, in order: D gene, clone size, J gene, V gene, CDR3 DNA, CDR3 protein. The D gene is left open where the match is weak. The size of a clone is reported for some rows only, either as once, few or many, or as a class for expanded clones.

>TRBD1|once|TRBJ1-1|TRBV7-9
TGTGCCAGCAGCCAGCCGCCGGGACAGGTCCCTGAAGCTTTCTTT
CASSQPPGQVPEAFF
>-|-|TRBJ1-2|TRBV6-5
TGTGCCAGCAGTTTTACAGGGAATGGCTACACCTTC
CASSFTGNGYTF
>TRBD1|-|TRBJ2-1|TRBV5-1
TGCGCCAGCAGCTTACTACAGGGGGCTGAGCAGTTCTTC
CASSLLQGAEQFF
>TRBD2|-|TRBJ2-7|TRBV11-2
TGTGCCAGCAGTTTGCGGGGGGGGGATTACGAGCAGTACTTC
CASSLRGGDYEQYF
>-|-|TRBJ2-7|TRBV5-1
TGCGCCAGCAGCTTGGGGGGCAGGGGTACCTACGAGCAGTACTTC
CASSLGGRGTYEQYF
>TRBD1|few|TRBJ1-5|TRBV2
TGTGCCAGCAGTGCCGACAGGGGTAAGGGTCAGCCCCAGCATTTT
CASSADRGKGQPQHF
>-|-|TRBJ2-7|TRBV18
TGTGCCAGCTCATCAGTACCAGGATACGAGCAGTACTTC
CASSSVPGYEQYF
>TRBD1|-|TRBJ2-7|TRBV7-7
TGTGCCAGCAGCTCCGGGACAGGGATAGACGAGCAGTACTTC
CASSSGTGIDEQYF
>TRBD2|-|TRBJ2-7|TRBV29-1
TGCAGCGTTCTACTAGCGGGAGAGTACGAGCAGTACTTC
CSVLLAGEYEQYF
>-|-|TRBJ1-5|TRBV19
TGTGCCAGTAGTATTCGCAGAAACCAGCCCCAGCATTTT
CASSIRRNQPQHF
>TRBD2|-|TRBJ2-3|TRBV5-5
TGTGCCAGCAGCCCGACCGGGACTAGCGCGGCAGATACGCAGTATTTT
CASSPTGTSAADTQYF
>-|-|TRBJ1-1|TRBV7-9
TGTGCCAGCAGCTTATCGGGTAGGGAAGCTTTCTTT
CASSLSGREAFF
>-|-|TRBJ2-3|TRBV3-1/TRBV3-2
TGTGCCAGCAGCCAAGGTAGCAAGTTAACCCATACGCAGTATTTT
CASSQGSKLTHTQYF
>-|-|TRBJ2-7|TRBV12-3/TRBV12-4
TGTGCCAGCAGTTTACAGGTCCCCCACGAGCAGTACTTC
CASSLQVPHEQYF
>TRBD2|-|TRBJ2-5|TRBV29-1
TGCAGCTTTGCGGGGGGGATCTCACAACAAGAGACCCAGTACTTC
CSFAGGISQQETQYF
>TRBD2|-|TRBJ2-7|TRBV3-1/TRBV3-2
TGTGCCAGCAGCCCGAGCGGGAGGGCCTCCTACGAGCAGTACTTC
CASSPSGRASYEQYF
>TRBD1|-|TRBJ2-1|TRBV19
TGTGCCAGTAGTGGACACAGGGGTGGGTCCTACAATGAGCAGTTCTTC
CASSGHRGGSYNEQFF
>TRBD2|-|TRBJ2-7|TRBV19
TGTGCCAGTACCCGAACTAGCGGGAACACCTACGAGCAGTACTTC
CASTRTSGNTYEQYF
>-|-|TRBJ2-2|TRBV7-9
TGTGCCAGCAGTCTTCCCATTAGCACCGGGGAGCTGTTTTTT
CASSLPISTGELFF
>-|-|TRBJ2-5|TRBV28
TGTGCCAGCAGTCTGGGGCAGGGGACAAAGACCCAGTACTTC
CASSLGQGTKTQYF
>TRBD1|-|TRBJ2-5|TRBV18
TGTGCCAGCTCACCAGGGACAGGGGGATCCCAAGAGACCCAGTACTTC
CASSPGTGGSQETQYF
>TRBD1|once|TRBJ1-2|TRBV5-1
TGCGCCAGCAGCTTGCCGGGACAGGGTGAGAAAGGCTACACCTTC
CASSLPGQGEKGYTF
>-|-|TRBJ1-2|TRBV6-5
TGTGCCAGCAGTCCAACAATGTGGGGCTACACCTTC
CASSPTMWGYTF
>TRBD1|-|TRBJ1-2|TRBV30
TGTGCCTGCCAGGTGGCAGGGGGACGTGGCTACACCTTC
CACQVAGGRGYTF
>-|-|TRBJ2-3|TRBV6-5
TGTGCCAGCAGTCTGGAGGGGGCGCCGGATACGCAGTATTTT
CASSLEGAPDTQYF
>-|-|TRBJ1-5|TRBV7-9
TGTGCCAGCAGCCATTCGGGGGGGAATCAGCCCCAGCATTTT
CASSHSGGNQPQHF
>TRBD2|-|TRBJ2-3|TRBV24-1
TGTGCCACCAGTGAACCCGGGACTAGCGGGAGGCGAGATACGCAGTATTTT
CATSEPGTSGRRDTQYF
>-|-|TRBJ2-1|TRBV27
TGTGCCAGCAGTAATCGGAACCTTGGGAGCTCCTACAATGAGCAGTTCTTC
CASSNRNLGSSYNEQFF
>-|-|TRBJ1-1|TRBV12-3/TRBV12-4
TGTGCCAGCAGTTTCAGGGAGGGGGCTGAAGCTTTCTTT
CASSFREGAEAFF
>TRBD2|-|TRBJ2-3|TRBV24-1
TGTGCCACCAGTATAGCGGGATCCTCTACGCAGTATTTT
CATSIAGSSTQYF
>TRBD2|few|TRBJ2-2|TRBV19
TGTGCCAGTAAGAAGCGGGAGAAGGACGGGGAGCTGTTTTTT
CASKKREKDGELFF
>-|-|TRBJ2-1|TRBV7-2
TGTGCCAGCAGCTTACAGGTGAATGAGCAGTTCTTC
CASSLQVNEQFF
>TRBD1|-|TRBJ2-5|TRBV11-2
TGTGCCAGCAGCTTGGCCGGACAGGCGGCCCAGTACTTC
CASSLAGQAAQYF
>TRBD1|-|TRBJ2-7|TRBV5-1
TGCGCCAGCAGCCAGGACAGGGATCTCCACGAGCAGTACTTC
CASSQDRDLHEQYF
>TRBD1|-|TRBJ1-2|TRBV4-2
TGTGCCAGCAGCCAAGGTTTTAGGGGGCGAAGTAACTATGGCTACACCTTC
CASSQGFRGRSNYGYTF
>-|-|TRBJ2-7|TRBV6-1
TGTGCCAGCAGTGAAGGCCGGGAGTTGGAGCAGTACTTC
CASSEGRELEQYF
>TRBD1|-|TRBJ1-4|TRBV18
TGTGCCAGCTCACCTCTTGCAGGGGGAGGTATTGGTGAAAAACTGTTTTTT
CASSPLAGGGIGEKLFF
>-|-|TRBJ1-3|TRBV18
TGTGCCAGCTCACCGACGCAGGTCATTGGAAACACCATATATTTT
CASSPTQVIGNTIYF
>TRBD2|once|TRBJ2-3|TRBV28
TGTGCCAGCAGTTTCTTCGGACTAGCGGGAGTGGGTGATACGCAGTATTTT
CASSFFGLAGVGDTQYF
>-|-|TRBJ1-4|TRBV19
TGTGCCAGTAGTCTACAGCTGATGAGTGGTGAAAAACTGTTTTTT
CASSLQLMSGEKLFF
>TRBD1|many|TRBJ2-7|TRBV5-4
TGTGCCAGCAGCTTTGACCCCGGGACAGGGGTAGGCGAGCAGTACTTC
CASSFDPGTGVGEQYF
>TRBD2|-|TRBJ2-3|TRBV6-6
TGTGCCAGCAGTCCCTTCAGTAGCGGGAGAGGAGCTAGCACAGATACGCAGTATTTT
CASSPFSSGRGASTDTQYF
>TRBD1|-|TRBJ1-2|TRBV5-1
TGCGCCAGCAGCTTGGCCACTAACGACAGGGGGCGCCAATACACCTTC
CASSLATNDRGRQYTF
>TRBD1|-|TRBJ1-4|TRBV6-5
TGTGCCAGCAGTTACCGTCCCGGGACAGGGATCGTGGTGATTTTT
CASSYRPGTGIVVIF
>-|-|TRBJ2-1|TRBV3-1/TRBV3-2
TGTGCCAGCCGCACCCAACAAAGAAATGAGCAGTTCTTC
CASRTQQRNEQFF
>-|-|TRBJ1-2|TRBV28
TGTGCCAGCCACCCTATGAGACAAATTAACTATGGCTACACCTTC
CASHPMRQINYGYTF
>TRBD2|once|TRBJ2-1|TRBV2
TGTGCCAGCAGTGGAGGGACTAGCGGGGGGAATGAGCAGTTCTTC
CASSGGTSGGNEQFF
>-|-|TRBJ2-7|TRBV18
TGTGCCAGCTCTACGACTCAGCGCATCTACGAGCAGTACTTC
CASSTTQRIYEQYF
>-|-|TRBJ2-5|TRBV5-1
TGCGCCAGCAGCGTTTCAGGGGGGGAGACCCAGTACTTC
CASSVSGGETQYF
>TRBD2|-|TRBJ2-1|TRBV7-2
TGTGCCAGCAGCTTAAGGGGCGGGAGTCTCCACAATGAGCAGTTCTTC
CASSLRGGSLHNEQFF
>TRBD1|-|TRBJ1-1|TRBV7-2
TGTGCCAGCAGCTCACAGGGGAGCACTGAAGCTTTCTTT
CASSSQGSTEAFF
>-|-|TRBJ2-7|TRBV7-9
TGTGCCAGCAGCTCTGACCAGGTTCTACTTTACGAGCAGTACTTC
CASSSDQVLLYEQYF
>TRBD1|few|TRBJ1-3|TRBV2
TGTGCCAGCAGGGCAGGGGGTTCTGGAAACACCATATATTTT
CASRAGGSGNTIYF
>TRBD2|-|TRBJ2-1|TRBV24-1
TGTGCCACCAGTGATGGGGGCGGTGCGGGAGGGCGCGATGAGCAGTTCTTC
CATSDGGGAGGRDEQFF
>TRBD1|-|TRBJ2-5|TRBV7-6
TGTGCCAGCAGCTCGGACAGGGGAGAGACCCAGTACTTC
CASSSDRGETQYF